This TCR beta chain comes out of a study of T cells after yellow fever vaccination. This clonotype was observed at least ten times. The CDR3 length is 14 residues. V was pared by 6 bases and J by 5 bases, with 9 bases of the junction left unmatched. TCRdb passed the 5' RACE reads through MiXCR, listing each CDR3 protein once. The sample lists 300,000 to 400,000 distinct CDR3 sequences; approximately 6% were seen once. The specimen was PBMCs, collected 5 days after the yellow fever booster vaccination. The source is a man aged 25 to 40 who received the YFV17D yellow fever vaccine. This chain connects TRBV12-3 or TRBV12-4 to TRBJ2-5; 7 positions match TRBD1. For the CDR3, the DNA is TGTGCCAGCAGCCCGGGACAGCCGAGGGAGACCCAGTACTTC. As protein: CASSPGQPRETQYF.